This TCR beta chain was observed in a study of blood T cell repertoires in COVID-19. Study at large: PBMCs, B-cell-depleted T cells, or T cells were the source of the cDNA or gDNA that made up the material.

The CDR3 is 12 amino acids. Trimming removed 4 bases at V and 3 bases at J, with 4 bases between. CDR1 and CDR2 (germline): ENHRY, SYGVKD. Per the authors' pipeline: Cell counts per sample came from amplifying reference gene primers. Clones were sequenced by immunoSEQ multiplex PCR, and TCRdb holds only the in-frame ones, with some missing. The V and J calls and clone size come from that table; D and trimming were worked out from the DNA. The data contain about 120,000 clones, more than 65% of them singletons. This chain uses TRBV10-3 with TRBJ2-1, with unresolved D. The sample was peripheral blood. This sequence originates from a woman aged 65 to 85 with acute or convalescent COVID-19. The CDR3, as DNA: TGTGCCATCAGTGCTGTCTACAATGAGCAGTTCTTC. It encodes CAISAVYNEQFF.